The source of this T cell receptor beta chain is a study of glioma-infiltrating T cells after dendritic cell vaccination. Study-wide context: Patients had newly diagnosed or recurrent glioblastoma and received dendritic cell vaccines.

CDR1 and CDR2 (germline): SNHLY, FYNNEI. Trimming took 6 bases from V and 7 from J; bases not matched to a gene: 8. The CDR3 totals 14 residues. The primer mix had 60 V beta and 13 J beta primers. TCRdb's copy holds only in-frame clones and misses some; the assay was immunoSEQ multiplex PCR. The table includes tens of thousands of clones, roughly 80% detected once. Time point meaning: after dendritic cell vaccination, including at tumor progression/relapse. Selection required adequate fresh-frozen tumor tissue plus more than two years' survival data. Sequences were derived from blood, sampled after dendritic cell vaccination. This chain connects TRBV2 to TRBJ1-4, with 7 bases identical to TRBD1. This receptor was taken from a human donor with glioblastoma. The CDR3 is CASSDGTDTEKLFF. The CDR3 region has the DNA TGTGCCAGCAGCGACGGGACAGATACTGAAAAACTGTTTTTT.